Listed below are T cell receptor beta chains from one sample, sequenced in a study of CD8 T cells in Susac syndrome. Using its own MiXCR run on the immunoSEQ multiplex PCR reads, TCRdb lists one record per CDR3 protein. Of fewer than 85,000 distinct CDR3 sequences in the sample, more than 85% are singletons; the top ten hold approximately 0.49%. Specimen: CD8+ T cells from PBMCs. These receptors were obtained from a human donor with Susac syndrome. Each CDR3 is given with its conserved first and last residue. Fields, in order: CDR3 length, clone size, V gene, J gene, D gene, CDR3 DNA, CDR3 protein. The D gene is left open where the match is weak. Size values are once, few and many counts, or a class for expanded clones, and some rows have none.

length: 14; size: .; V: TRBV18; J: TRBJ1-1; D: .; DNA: TGTGCCAGCTCACCGGACCCGGCGAACACTGAAGCTTTCTTT; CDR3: CASSPDPANTEAFF
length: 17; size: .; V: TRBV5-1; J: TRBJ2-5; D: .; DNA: TGCGCCAGCAGCCCTCACCGGGAGACGGGAGACCAAGAGACCCAGTACTTC; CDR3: CASSPHRETGDQETQYF
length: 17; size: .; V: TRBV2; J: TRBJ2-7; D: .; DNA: TGTGCCAGCAGTGAAGCGTGGGGACAATTCCCCATCTACGAGCAGTACTTC; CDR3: CASSEAWGQFPIYEQYF
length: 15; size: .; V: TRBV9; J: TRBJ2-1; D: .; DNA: TGTGCCAGCAGCGTAGGGGCAGGGGCAGGCAATGAGCAGTTCTTC; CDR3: CASSVGAGAGNEQFF
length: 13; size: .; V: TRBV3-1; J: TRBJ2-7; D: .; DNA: TGTGCCAGCAGCCAAGGTTCATTTTACGAGCAGTACTTC; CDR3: CASSQGSFYEQYF
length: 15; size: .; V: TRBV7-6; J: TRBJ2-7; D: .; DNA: TGTGCCAGCAGCCCGGGACTCGCCGCGTCCTACGAGCAGTACTTC; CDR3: CASSPGLAASYEQYF
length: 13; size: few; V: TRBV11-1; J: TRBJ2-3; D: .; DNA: TGTGCCAGCAGCTTCCGGGGGACAGATACGCAGTATTTT; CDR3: CASSFRGTDTQYF
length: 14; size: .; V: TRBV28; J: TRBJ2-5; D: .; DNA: TGTGCCAGCAGTAAGGACAGAGATCAAGAGACCCAGTACTTC; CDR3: CASSKDRDQETQYF
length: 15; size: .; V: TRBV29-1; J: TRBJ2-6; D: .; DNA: TGCAGCGTTGAAGCTTCGGATTCTGGGGCCAACGTCCTGACTTTC; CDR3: CSVEASDSGANVLTF
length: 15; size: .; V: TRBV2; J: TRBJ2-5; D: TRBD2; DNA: TGTGCCAGCACCCTCGGGAGGAGCGGGGAAGAGACCCAGTACTTC; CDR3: CASTLGRSGEETQYF
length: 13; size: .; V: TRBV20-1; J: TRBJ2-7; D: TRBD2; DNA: TGCAGTGCTGATACTAGCGGAGCGTACGAGCAGTACTTC; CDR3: CSADTSGAYEQYF
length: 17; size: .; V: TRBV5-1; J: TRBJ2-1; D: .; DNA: TGCGCCAGCAGCTTGGGTCTAGCTGCTAGCTCCTACAATGAGCAGTTCTTC; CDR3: CASSLGLAASSYNEQFF
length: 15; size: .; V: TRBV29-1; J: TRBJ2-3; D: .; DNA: TGCAGCGTTGAACCGGGAGAGTGGAGCACAGATACGCAGTATTTT; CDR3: CSVEPGEWSTDTQYF
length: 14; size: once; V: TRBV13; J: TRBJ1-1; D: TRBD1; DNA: TGTGCCAGCAGCACGACGACAGGGACTACTGAAGCTTTCTTT; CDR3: CASSTTTGTTEAFF
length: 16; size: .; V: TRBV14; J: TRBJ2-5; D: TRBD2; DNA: TGTGCCAGCAGCCAAGCCCTCGGGACTAGCGGTGAGACCCAGTACTTC; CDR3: CASSQALGTSGETQYF
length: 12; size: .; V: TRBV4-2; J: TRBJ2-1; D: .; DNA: TGTGCCAGCAGCCATGCACAGGATGAGCAGTTCTTC; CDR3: CASSHAQDEQFF
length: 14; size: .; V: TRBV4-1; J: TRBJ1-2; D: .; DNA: TGCGCCAGCAGCCAAGTCGGACCTAACTATGGCTACACCTTC; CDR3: CASSQVGPNYGYTF
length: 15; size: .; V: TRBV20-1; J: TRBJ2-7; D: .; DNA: TGCAGTGCTCCTGATTTAGCGAATTACTCCTACGAGCAGTACTTC; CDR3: CSAPDLANYSYEQYF
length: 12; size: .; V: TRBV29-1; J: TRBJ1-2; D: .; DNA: TGCAGCGTTACGGACGCTTTCTATGGCTACACCTTC; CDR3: CSVTDAFYGYTF
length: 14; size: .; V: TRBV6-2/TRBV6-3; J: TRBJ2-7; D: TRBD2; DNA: TGTGCCAGCAGTCCTAGCGGGGCCCGTTACGAGCAGTACTTC; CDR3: CASSPSGARYEQYF
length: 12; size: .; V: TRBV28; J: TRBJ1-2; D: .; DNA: TGTGCCAGCAGTTTTGGGGGAACTGGCTACACCTTC; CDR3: CASSFGGTGYTF
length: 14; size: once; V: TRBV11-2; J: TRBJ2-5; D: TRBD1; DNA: TGTGCCAGCAGCCAGACAGGGGGCCAAGAGACCCAGTACTTC; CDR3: CASSQTGGQETQYF
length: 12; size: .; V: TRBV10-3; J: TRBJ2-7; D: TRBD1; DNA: TGTGCCATCAGGTGGACAGGGAACGAGCAGTACTTC; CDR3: CAIRWTGNEQYF
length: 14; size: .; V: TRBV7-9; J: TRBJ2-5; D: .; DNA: TGTGCCAGCAGCTCGGGAATCGGCCCGGAGACCCAGTACTTC; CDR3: CASSSGIGPETQYF
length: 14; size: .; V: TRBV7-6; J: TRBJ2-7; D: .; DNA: TGTGCCAGCAGCTTAGCGGCGGCTGGCCACGAGCAGTACTTC; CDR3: CASSLAAAGHEQYF
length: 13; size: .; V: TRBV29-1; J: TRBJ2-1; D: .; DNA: TGCAGCGTTCCCCGGGCGCCCTACAATGAGCAGTTCTTC; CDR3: CSVPRAPYNEQFF
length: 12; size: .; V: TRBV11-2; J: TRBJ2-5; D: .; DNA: TGTGCCAGCAGCTCGGACGGGGAGACCCAGTACTTC; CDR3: CASSSDGETQYF
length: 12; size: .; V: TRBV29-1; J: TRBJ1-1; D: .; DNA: TGCAGCGTTGAAGCAGGGAACACTGAAGCTTTCTTT; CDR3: CSVEAGNTEAFF
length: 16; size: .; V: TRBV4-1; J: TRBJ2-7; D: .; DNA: TGCGCCAGCAGCCAAACACAAGGGGGACCACCAGCTACGTGGTACTTC; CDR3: CASSQTQGGPPATWYF
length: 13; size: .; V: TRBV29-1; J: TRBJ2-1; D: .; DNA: TGCAGCGTTGTAGGGGTCAACTACAATGAGCAGTTCTTC; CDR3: CSVVGVNYNEQFF
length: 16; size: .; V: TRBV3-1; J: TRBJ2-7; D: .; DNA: TGTGCCAGCAGCCAAGGGCCCCAGGGGCTAGCGTGGGAGCAGTACTTC; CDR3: CASSQGPQGLAWEQYF
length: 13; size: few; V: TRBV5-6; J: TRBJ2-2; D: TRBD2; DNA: TGTGCCAGCAGTGCGGGGGGGACCGGGGAGCTGTTTTTT; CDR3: CASSAGGTGELFF
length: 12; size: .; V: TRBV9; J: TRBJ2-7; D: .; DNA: TGTGCCAGCAAACAAGGGGCCTACGAGCAGTACTTC; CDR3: CASKQGAYEQYF
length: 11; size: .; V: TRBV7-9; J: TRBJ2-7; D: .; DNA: TGTGCCAGCAGCTTAAACCACGAGCAGTACTTC; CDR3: CASSLNHEQYF
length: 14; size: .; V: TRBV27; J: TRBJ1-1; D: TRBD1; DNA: TGTGCCAGCAGGACAGGGAATGAGAACACTGAAGCTTTCTTT; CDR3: CASRTGNENTEAFF
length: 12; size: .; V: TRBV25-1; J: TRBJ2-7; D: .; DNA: TGTGCCAGCAGTGTGGCACCATACGAGCAGTACTTC; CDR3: CASSVAPYEQYF
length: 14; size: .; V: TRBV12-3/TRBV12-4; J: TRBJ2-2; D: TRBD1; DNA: TGTGCCAGCAGATGGACAGGGGGTGCCGGGGAGCTGTTTTTT; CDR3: CASRWTGGAGELFF
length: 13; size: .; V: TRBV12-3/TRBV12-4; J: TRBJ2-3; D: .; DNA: TGTGCCAGCAGTTTAGGTCCGGGAGATACGCAGTATTTT; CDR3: CASSLGPGDTQYF
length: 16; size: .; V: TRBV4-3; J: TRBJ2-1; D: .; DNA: TGCGCCAGCAGCCAAGATCTGGGGAGCTCCTACAATGAGCAGTTCTTC; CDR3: CASSQDLGSSYNEQFF
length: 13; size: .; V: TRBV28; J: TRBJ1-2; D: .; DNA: TGTGCCAGCAGTGAGCGGAGCAACTATGGCTACACCTTC; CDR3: CASSERSNYGYTF
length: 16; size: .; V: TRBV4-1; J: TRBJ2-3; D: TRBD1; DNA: TGCGCCAGCAGCCAGAATACAGGGGGTAGCACAGATACGCAGTATTTT; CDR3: CASSQNTGGSTDTQYF
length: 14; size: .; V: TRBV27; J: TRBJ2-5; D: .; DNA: TGTGCCAGCAGTTTTATTTCTTCTGGGGAGACCCAGTACTTC; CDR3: CASSFISSGETQYF
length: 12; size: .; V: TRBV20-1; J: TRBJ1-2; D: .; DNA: TGCAGTGCTAGAGGGGGCTGGGCTGGCTACACCTTC; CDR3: CSARGGWAGYTF
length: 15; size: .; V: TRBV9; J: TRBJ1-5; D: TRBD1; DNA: TGTGCCAGCAGCGTTGGAGGGGGCAACAATCAGCCCCAGCATTTT; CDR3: CASSVGGGNNQPQHF
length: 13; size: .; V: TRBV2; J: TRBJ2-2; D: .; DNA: TGTGCCAGCTGCGACAGTCTAGTAAGGGAGCTGTTTTTT; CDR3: CASCDSLVRELFF
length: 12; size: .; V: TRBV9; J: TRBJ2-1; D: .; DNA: TGTGCCAGCAGCGCCGCCGGCCATGAGCAGTTCTTC; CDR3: CASSAAGHEQFF
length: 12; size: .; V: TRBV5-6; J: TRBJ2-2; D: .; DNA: TGTGCCAGCAGTCCGGTTGGCGGGGAGCTGTTTTTT; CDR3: CASSPVGGELFF
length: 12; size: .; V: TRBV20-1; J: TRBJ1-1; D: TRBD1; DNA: TGCAGTGCCCGACAGGGGGGCACTGAAGCTTTCTTT; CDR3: CSARQGGTEAFF
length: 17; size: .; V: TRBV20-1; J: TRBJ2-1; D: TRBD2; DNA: TGCAGTGCTAGAGATCGTGGGACTAGCGGGGCCTACAATGAGCAGTTCTTC; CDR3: CSARDRGTSGAYNEQFF
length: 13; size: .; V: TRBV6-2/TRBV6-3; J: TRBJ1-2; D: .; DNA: TGTGCCAGCAGTCCTGGGGACGTCGATGGCTACACCTTC; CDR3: CASSPGDVDGYTF
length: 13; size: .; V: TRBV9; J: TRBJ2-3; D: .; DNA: TGTGCCAGCAGCGACCTACTAGGAGATACGCAGTATTTT; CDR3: CASSDLLGDTQYF
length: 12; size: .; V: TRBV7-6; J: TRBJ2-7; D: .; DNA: TGTGCCAGCAGCTTAGCAGGGTCCGAGCAGTACTTC; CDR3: CASSLAGSEQYF
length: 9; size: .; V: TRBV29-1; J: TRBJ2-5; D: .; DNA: TGCAGCATGATAGAGACCCAGTACTTC; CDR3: CSMIETQYF
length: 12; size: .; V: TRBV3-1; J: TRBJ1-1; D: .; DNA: TGTGCCAGCAGCCGGATGAACACTGAAGCTTTCTTT; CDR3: CASSRMNTEAFF
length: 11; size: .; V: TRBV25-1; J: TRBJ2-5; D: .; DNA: TGTGCCAGCAGTGAGGTAGAGACCCAGTACTTC; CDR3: CASSEVETQYF
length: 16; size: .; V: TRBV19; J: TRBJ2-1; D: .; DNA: TGTGCCAGTAGTATCCAGCTAGCAGATAGCTACAATGAGCAGTTCTTC; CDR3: CASSIQLADSYNEQFF
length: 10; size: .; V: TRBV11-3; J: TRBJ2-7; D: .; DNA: TGTGCCAGCAGCCAGAGGGCGCAGTACTTC; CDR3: CASSQRAQYF
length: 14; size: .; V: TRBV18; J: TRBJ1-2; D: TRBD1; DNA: TGTGCCAGCTCACCTGGACAGGGCTACTATGGCTACACCTTC; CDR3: CASSPGQGYYGYTF
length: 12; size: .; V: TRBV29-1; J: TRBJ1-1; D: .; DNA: TGCAGCGTTGTCGGCCGCGAGCCTGAAGCTTTCTTT; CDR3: CSVVGREPEAFF
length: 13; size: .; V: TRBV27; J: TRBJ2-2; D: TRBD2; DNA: TGTGCCAGTCGGGGCGCGGGGGCCGGGGAGCTGTTTTTT; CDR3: CASRGAGAGELFF